What follows are 16 T cell receptor beta chains derived from one specimen sequenced in a study of cytomegalovirus exposure and HLA in healthy donors. 13 Jbeta primers and 60 Vbeta primers were used for the PCR. TCRdb's table, derived via immunoSEQ multiplex PCR, lists solely in-frame clones and lacks some. The table has tens of thousands of clones, about 75% seen once. The sequenced sample consisted of PBMCs. These receptors were obtained from a man younger than 35 in good health and CMV-seronegative.

V usage is TRBV27 and J usage is TRBJ1-2, with a tentative D call TRBD1 (5 bases). The CDR3 has 14 residues. CDR1 is MNHEY and CDR2 is SMNVEV in the germline V gene (reference sequence). V was clipped by 0 bases and J by 6 bases, with 11 bases between them. The CDR3 protein is CASSLSTRAHGYTF. For the CDR3, the DNA is TGTGCCAGCAGTTTATCGACCAGGGCCCATGGCTACACCTTC.

A remark on this clone: Other DNA sequences in this specimen translate into the identical CDR3. The chain carries TRBV5-1 and TRBJ2-1, with D possibly TRBD2 on 6 matching bases. CDR3 size: 14 residues. The V gene's germline CDR1 is SGHRS and CDR2 YFSETQ. V lost 8 bases, J lost 6 bases, and 18 bases lay in between. The CDR3 spells CASTTSSTPNEQFF. In DNA, the CDR3 is TGCGCCAGTACGACTAGTTCCACTCCCAATGAGCAGTTCTTC.

The chain links TRBV29-1 to TRBJ1-1; D might be TRBD1 (6 bases). Trimming removed 6 bases at V and 3 bases at J, with 14 bases between. Per the germline V gene, CDR1 is SQVTM and CDR2 is ANQGSEA. The CDR3 totals 13 residues. CDR3 sequence reads: CSVTGQLYTEAFF. For the CDR3, the DNA is TGCAGCGTAACCGGACAGCTCTACACTGAAGCTTTCTTT.

The V and J genes are TRBV6-6 and TRBJ2-4; D is possibly TRBD2 (7 bases). CDR3 size: 14 residues. CDR1 is MNHNY and CDR2 is SVGAGI in the germline V gene (reference sequence). Trimming took off 5 bases at V and 5 bases at J, with 13 bases between the two ends. CDR3 region: CASSIRGGENIQYF. In nucleotides, the CDR3 is TGTGCCAGCAGTATCAGGGGAGGGGAAAACATTCAGTACTTC.

The chain recombines TRBV9 with TRBJ1-4; 7 bases map to TRBD1. This CDR3 has 16 amino acids. V lost 4 bases, J lost 2 bases, and 8 bases stayed unmatched. CDR1 and CDR2 from the germline V gene are SGDLS and YYNGEE. As DNA, the CDR3 is TGTGCCAGCAGCCCAAGGGGGGACAGCACTAATGAAAAACTGTTTTTT. It is translated as CASSPRGDSTNEKLFF. The variable domain in full, completed from reference TRBV9 and TRBJ1-4, reads DSGVTQTPKHLITATGQRVTLRCSPRSGDLSVYWYQQSLDQGLQFLIQYYNGEERAKGNILERFSAQQFPDLHSELNLSSLELGDSALYFCASSPRGDSTNEKLFFGSGTQLSVL.

The rearrangement uses TRBV4-3 and TRBJ1-4; TRBD1 matches at 10 bases. CDR3 length: 18 amino acids. In germline, CDR1 is LGHNA, CDR2 YSLEER. V gave up 2 bases and J gave up 0 bases; unmatched junction bases: 6. The CDR3 DNA is TGCGCCAGCAGCCAAACGCGGGACAGGGGAGCAACTAATGAAAAACTGTTTTTT. Protein product: CASSQTRDRGATNEKLFF.

The V call is TRBV19, the J call TRBJ2-3, with TRBD2 identical over 12 bases. J lost 3 bases, V lost 3 bases, and 7 bases had no gene match. Germline V gene data show CDR1 as LNHDA and CDR2 as SQIVND (reference sequence). This CDR3 comprises 17 residues. The CDR3 nucleotides are TGTGCCAGTAGTATGGCCCTAGCGGGGGGGCTGACAGATACGCAGTATTTT. Its protein is CASSMALAGGLTDTQYF.

This chain links TRBV19 with TRBJ2-5; TRBD1 aligns across 9 bases. The end of the DNA fits TRBJ2-7 better, so the J call may be wrong. Germline-derived CDR1 and CDR2 are LNHDA and SQIVND (reference sequence). The CDR3 sequence is 15 residues long. The CDR3 is CASSISGTGFYEQYF. CDR3 nucleotide sequence: TGTGCCAGTAGTATCTCCGGGACAGGGTTCTACGAGCAGTACTTC.

The V call is TRBV7-9, the J call TRBJ1-5; unclear D gene. Looked up from germline, CDR1 is SEHNR and CDR2 is FQNEAQ (reference sequence). V was trimmed by 1 base and J by 4 bases, leaving 8 bases between them. The CDR3 consists of 14 residues. CDR3 loop: CASSLGSTNQPQHF. The CDR3 nucleotides are TGTGCCAGCAGCTTAGGTTCAACTAATCAGCCCCAGCATTTT.

The chain joins TRBV15 to TRBJ2-5; 9 bases fit TRBD1. With 5 bases clipped from V and 5 bases from J, the junction kept 15 bases outside the gene matches. This CDR3 is 17 amino acids long. Germline CDR1 is LNHNV and CDR2 is YYDKDF (reference sequence). CDR3 sequence reads: CATSVKFTGGRMETQYF. The CDR3 bases are TGTGCCACCAGCGTAAAATTCACAGGGGGCCGGATGGAGACCCAGTACTTC.

This clone showed up just once. The chain carries TRBV19 and TRBJ2-1; 7 bases agree with TRBD1. Germline loops: CDR1 LNHDA, CDR2 SQIVND (reference sequence). The CDR3 consists of 16 residues. V gave up 5 bases and J gave up 0 bases; unmatched junction bases: 7. As DNA, the CDR3 is TGTGCCAGTAGTCCTGACAGGGTGAACTCCTACAATGAGCAGTTCTTC. Residues: CASSPDRVNSYNEQFF.

The J gene is TRBJ1-1, the V gene TRBV28, with 10 bases aligning to TRBD1. J gave up 10 bases and V 1 base, and 15 bases lay outside the gene matches. The CDR3 is 17 residues long. CDR1 is MDHEN, CDR2 SYDVKM, per germline. CDR3 sequence reads: CASSLFSLGQGTSGAFF. CDR3 in DNA: TGTGCCAGCAGTTTATTTAGTCTGGGACAGGGGACTTCTGGAGCTTTCTTT.

The J gene is TRBJ2-5, the V gene TRBV5-4; D unresolved. Germline V CDR1 and CDR2: SGHNT, YYREEE (reference sequence). The CDR3 sequence is 14 residues long. With 4 bases removed from V and 1 base from J, the gap between germline ends came to 11 bases. CDR3 sequence reads: CASSDPNSQETQYF. The CDR3 DNA sequence: TGTGCCAGCAGCGACCCGAACAGCCAAGAGACCCAGTACTTC.

This clone was seen more than once but under ten times. This chain uses TRBV9 with TRBJ2-1, with D possibly matching TRBD2 (7 bases). V shed 0 bases and J shed 7 bases, with 14 bases lying between them. Per the germline V gene, CDR1 is SGDLS and CDR2 is YYNGEE. This CDR3 is built from 15 residues. The CDR3 loop is CASSVDGGARNEQFF. The CDR3 nucleotides are TGTGCCAGCAGCGTAGATGGGGGGGCTAGGAATGAGCAGTTCTTC.

V is TRBV28 and J is TRBJ1-6; D is perhaps TRBD1 (5 bases). The length of the CDR3 is 14 residues. Deletions cut 1 base from V and 10 bases from J, with 11 bases between. Germline CDR1 is MDHEN and CDR2 is SYDVKM. Written as DNA, the CDR3 is TGTGCCAGCAGTTTATTAGGGGTGGGGTCACCCCTCCACTTT. Translating gives CASSLLGVGSPLHF.

V usage is TRBV30 and J usage is TRBJ1-5, with a tentative D call TRBD1 (6 bases). Trimming took 2 bases from V and 4 from J, leaving 15 bases between them. This CDR3 is 15 amino acids long. Looked up from germline, CDR1 is GTSNPN and CDR2 is SVGIG (reference sequence). This CDR3 reads CAWSMTGFANQPQHF. As DNA, the CDR3 is TGTGCCTGGAGTATGACAGGCTTCGCAAATCAGCCCCAGCATTTT.